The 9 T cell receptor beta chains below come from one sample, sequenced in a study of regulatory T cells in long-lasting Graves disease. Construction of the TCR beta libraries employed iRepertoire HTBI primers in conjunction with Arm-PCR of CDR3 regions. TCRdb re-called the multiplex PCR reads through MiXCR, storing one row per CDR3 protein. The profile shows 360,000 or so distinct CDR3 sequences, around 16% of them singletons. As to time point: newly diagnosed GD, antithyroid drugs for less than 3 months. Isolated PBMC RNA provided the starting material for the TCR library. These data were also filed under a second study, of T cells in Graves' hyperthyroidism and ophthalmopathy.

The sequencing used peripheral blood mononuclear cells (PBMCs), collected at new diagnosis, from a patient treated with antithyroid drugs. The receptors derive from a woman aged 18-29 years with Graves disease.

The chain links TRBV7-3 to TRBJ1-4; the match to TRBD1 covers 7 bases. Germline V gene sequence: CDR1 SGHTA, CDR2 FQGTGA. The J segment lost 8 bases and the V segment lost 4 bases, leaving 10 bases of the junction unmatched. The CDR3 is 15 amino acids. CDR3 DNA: TGTGCCAGCAGCTCAGAGGGGGCCAGGGGGGAAAAACTGTTTTTT. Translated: CASSSEGARGEKLFF.

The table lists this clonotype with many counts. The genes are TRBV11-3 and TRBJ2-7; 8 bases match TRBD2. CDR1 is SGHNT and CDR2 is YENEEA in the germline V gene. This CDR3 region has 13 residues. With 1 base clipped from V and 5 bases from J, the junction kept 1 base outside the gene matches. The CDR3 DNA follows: TGTGCCAGCAGCTTAGGGACTAGCAACGAGCAGTACTTC. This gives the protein CASSLGTSNEQYF.

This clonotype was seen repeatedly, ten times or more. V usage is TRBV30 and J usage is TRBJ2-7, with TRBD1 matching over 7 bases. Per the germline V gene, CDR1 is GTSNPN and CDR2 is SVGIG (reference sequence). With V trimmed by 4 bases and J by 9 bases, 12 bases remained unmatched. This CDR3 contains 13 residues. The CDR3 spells CAWNEGADFGQYF. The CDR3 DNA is TGTGCCTGGAACGAGGGGGCCGACTTCGGGCAGTACTTC.

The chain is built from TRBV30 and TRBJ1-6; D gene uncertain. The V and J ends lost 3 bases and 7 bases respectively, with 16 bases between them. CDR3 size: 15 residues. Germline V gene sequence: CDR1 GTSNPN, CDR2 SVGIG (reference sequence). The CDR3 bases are TGTGCCTGGAGCCTGCCGTCCGGGCTAAATTCACCCCTCCACTTT. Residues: CAWSLPSGLNSPLHF.

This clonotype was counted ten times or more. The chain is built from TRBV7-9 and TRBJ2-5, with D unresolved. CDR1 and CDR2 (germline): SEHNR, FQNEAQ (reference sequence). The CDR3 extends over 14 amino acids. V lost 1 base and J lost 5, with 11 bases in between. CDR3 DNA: TGTGCCAGCAGCTTAGAGGGCGGTCCGGAGACCCAGTACTTC. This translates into CASSLEGGPETQYF.

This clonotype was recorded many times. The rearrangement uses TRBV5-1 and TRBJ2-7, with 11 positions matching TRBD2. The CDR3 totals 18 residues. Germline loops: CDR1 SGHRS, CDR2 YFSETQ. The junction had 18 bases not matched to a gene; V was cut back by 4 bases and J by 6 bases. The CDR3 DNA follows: TGCGCCAGCAGCCCCTCCACGGTCAAACTAGCGGGAGCTTTCGAGCAGTACTTC. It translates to CASSPSTVKLAGAFEQYF.

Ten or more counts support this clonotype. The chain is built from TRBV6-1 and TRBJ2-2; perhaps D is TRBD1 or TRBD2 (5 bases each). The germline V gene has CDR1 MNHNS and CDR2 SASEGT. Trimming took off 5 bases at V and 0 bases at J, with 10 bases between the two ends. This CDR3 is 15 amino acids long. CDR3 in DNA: TGTGCCAGCAGTCCGGGACGGGCGAACACCGGGGAGCTGTTTTTT. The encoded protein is CASSPGRANTGELFF.

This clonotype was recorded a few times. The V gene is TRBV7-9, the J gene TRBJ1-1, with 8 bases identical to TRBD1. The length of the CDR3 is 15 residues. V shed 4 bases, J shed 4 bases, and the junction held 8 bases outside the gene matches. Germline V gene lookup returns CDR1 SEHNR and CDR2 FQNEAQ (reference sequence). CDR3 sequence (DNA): TGTGCCAGCAGCTCGGACAGGGCCAGGGGCACTGAAGCTTTCTTT. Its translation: CASSSDRARGTEAFF.

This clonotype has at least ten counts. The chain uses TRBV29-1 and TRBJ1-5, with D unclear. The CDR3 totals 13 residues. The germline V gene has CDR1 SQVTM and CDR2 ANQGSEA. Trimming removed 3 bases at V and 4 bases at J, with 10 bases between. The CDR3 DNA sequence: TGCAGCGTTGAGTCCGGGCCGAATCAGCCCCAGCATTTT. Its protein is CSVESGPNQPQHF.